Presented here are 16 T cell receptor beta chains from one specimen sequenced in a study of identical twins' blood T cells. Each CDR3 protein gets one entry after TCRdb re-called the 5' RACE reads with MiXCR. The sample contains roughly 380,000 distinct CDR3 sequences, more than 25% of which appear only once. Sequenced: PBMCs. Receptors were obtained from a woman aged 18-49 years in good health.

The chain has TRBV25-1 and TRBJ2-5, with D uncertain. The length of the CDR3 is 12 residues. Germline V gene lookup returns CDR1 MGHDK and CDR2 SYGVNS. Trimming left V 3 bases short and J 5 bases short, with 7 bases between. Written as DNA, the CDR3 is TGTGCCAGCAGTGAGGTTGGCGAGACCCAGTACTTC. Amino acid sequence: CASSEVGETQYF.

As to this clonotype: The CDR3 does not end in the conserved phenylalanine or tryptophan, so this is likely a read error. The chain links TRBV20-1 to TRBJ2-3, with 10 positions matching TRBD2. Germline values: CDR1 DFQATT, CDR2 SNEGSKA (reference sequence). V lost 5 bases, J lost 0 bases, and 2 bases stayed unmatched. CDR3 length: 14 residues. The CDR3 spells CSAGAGGSTDTQYS. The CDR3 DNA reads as TGCAGTGCTGGAGCGGGAGGGAGCACAGATACGCAGTATTCT.

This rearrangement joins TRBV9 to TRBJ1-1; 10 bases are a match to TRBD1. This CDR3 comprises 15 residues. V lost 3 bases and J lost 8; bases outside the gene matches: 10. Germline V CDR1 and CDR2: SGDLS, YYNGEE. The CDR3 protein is CASSEPGQGPAEAFF. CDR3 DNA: TGTGCCAGCAGCGAACCGGGACAGGGGCCCGCCGAAGCTTTCTTT. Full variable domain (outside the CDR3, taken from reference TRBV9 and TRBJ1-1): DSGVTQTPKHLITATGQRVTLRCSPRSGDLSVYWYQQSLDQGLQFLIQYYNGEERAKGNILERFSAQQFPDLHSELNLSSLELGDSALYFCASSEPGQGPAEAFFGQGTRLTVV.

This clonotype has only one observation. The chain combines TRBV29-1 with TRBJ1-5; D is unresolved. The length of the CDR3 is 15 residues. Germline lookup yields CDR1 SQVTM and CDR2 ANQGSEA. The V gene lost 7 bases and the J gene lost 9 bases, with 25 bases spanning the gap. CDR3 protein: CSAGSGRNTEGPQHF. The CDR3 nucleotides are TGCAGCGCTGGGTCTGGCCGAAATACCGAGGGGCCCCAGCATTTT.

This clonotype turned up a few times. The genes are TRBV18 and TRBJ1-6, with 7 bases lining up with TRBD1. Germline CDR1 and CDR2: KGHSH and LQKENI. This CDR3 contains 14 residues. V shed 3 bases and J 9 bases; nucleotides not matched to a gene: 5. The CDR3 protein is CASSPGTEGSPLHF. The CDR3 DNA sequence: TGTGCCAGCTCACCCGGGACAGAGGGTTCACCCCTCCACTTT.

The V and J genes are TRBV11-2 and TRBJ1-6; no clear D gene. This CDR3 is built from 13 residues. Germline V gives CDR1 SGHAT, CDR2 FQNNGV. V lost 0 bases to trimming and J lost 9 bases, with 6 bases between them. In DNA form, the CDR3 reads TGTGCCAGCAGCTTAGAGTCAGCTTCACCCCTCCACTTT. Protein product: CASSLESASPLHF. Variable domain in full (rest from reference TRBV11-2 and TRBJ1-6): EAGVAQSPRYKIIEKRQSVAFWCNPISGHATLYWYQQILGQGPKLLIQFQNNGVVDDSQLPKDRFSAERLKGVDSTLKIQPAKLEDSAVYLCASSLESASPLHFGNGTRLTVT.

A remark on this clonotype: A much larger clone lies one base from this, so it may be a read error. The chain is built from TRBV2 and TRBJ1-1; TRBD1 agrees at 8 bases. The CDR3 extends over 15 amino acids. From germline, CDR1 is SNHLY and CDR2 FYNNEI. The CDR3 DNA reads TGTGTCAGCGGTAACAGGGGGTTGAGAGCAAGTGAAGCTTTCTTT. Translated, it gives CVSGNRGLRASEAFF.

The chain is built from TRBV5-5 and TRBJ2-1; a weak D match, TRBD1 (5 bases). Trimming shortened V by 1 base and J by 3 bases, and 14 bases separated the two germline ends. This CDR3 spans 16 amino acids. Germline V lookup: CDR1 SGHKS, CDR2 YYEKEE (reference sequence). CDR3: CASSLILWGFYNEQFF. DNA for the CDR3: TGTGCCAGCAGCTTGATCTTGTGGGGCTTCTACAATGAGCAGTTCTTC.

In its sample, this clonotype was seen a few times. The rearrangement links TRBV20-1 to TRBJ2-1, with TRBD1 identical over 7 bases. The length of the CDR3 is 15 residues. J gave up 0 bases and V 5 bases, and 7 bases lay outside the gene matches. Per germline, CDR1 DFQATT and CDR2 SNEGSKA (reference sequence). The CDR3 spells CSAGRTGSSYNEQFF. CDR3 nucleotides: TGCAGTGCTGGAAGGACAGGATCCTCCTACAATGAGCAGTTCTTC.

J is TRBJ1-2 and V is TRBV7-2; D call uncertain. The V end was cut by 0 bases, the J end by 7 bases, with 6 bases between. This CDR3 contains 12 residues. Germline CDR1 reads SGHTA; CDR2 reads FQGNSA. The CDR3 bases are TGTGCCAGCAGCTTAGCGCCGGGTGGCTACACCTTC. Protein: CASSLAPGGYTF. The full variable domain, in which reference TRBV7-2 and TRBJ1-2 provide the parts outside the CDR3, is GAGVSQSPSNKVTEKGKDVELRCDPISGHTALYWYRQSLGQGLEFLIYFQGNSAPDKSGLPSDRFSAERTGGSVSTLTIQRTQQEDSAVYLCASSLAPGGYTFGSGTRLTVV.

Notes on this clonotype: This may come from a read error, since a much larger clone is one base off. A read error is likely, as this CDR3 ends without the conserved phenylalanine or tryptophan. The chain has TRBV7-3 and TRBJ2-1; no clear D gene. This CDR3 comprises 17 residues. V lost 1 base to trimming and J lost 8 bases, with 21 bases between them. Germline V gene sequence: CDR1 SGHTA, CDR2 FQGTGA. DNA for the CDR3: TGTGCCAGCAGCTTAATGTCCCCACACGTTACCTCGGATGAGCAGTTCCTC. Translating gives CASSLMSPHVTSDEQFL.

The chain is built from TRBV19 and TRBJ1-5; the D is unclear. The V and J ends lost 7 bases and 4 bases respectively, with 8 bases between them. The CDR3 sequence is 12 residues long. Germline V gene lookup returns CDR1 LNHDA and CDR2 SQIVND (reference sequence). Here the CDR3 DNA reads TGTGCCAGTAAAAGGGAAAATCAGCCCCAGCATTTT. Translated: CASKRENQPQHF.

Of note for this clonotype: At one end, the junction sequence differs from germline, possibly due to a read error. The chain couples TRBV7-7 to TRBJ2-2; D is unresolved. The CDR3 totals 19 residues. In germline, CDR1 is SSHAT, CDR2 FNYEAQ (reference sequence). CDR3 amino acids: CASSLEVRHWGSNTGELFF. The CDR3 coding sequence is TGTGCTAGCAGCTTAGAAGTCAGACACTGGGGATCCAACACCGGGGAGCTGTTTTTT.

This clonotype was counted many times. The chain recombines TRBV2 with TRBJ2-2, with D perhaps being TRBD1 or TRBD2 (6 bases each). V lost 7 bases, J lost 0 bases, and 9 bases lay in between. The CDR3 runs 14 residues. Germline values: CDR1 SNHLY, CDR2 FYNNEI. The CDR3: CASIGGSNTGELFF. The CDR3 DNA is TGTGCCAGCATCGGGGGCTCGAACACCGGGGAGCTGTTTTTT.

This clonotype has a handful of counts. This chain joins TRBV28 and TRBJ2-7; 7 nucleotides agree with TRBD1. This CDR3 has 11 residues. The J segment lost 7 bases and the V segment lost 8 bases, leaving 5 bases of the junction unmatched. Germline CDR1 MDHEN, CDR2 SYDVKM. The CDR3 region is CASGTAREQYF. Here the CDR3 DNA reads TGTGCCAGCGGGACAGCGCGGGAGCAGTACTTC.

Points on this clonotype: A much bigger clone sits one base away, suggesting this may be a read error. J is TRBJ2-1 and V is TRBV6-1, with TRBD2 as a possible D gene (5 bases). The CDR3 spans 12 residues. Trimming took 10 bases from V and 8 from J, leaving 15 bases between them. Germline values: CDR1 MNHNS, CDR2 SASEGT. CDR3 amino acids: CATGEWVDEQFF. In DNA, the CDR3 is TGTGCCACCGGGGAGTGGGTTGATGAGCAGTTCTTC.